A selection of T cell receptor beta chains follows, all from one sample in a study of OX40 agonist ivuxolimab in advanced cancers. The data were produced by immunoSEQ multiplex PCR, yet TCRdb's version contains in-frame clones alone and is incomplete. The sample lists 74,000 or so clones, around 91% occurring once. The sample in question was CD4+ or CD8+ T cells sorted from blood, obtained in a trial of the OX40 agonist ivuxolimab. These receptors all come from an adult with an advanced solid tumor such as melanoma, head and neck, liver or kidney cancer. Both conserved end residues are part of each CDR3. The D gene is left open where the match is weak. Only some rows state a clone size, as once, few, many or a class for expanded clones.

J,D,V,size,CDR3,DNA
TRBJ1-3,.,TRBV5-6,.,CASSARGTIYF,TGTGCCAGCAGCGCTCGAGGCACCATATATTTT
TRBJ2-3,.,TRBV29-1,.,CSVDWGTGPDTQYF,TGCAGCGTTGACTGGGGAACAGGTCCAGATACGCAGTATTTT
TRBJ2-7,.,TRBV10-3,.,CAISDGTYEQYF,TGTGCCATCAGTGATGGCACCTACGAGCAGTACTTC
TRBJ2-4,.,TRBV5-4,.,CASSYRDGENIQYF,TGTGCCAGCAGCTACCGGGACGGCGAAAACATTCAGTACTTC
TRBJ1-2,.,TRBV4-1,.,CASSQDREIGGYTF,TGCGCCAGCAGCCAAGATCGGGAAATTGGTGGCTACACCTTC
TRBJ1-1,.,TRBV5-4,.,CASSSGVGTEAFF,TGTGCCAGCAGCTCGGGGGTGGGGACTGAAGCTTTCTTT
TRBJ2-4,TRBD2,TRBV28,.,CASSLAGGPNIQYF,TGTGCCAGCAGTTTAGCGGGAGGCCCCAACATTCAGTACTTC
TRBJ1-2,.,TRBV28,.,CASSGGVGGYTF,TGTGCCAGCAGTGGGGGAGTTGGTGGCTACACCTTC
TRBJ2-1,TRBD2,TRBV2,.,CASRSGTRDNEQFF,TGTGCCAGCAGGTCCGGGACTAGAGACAATGAGCAGTTCTTC
TRBJ2-7,TRBD1,TRBV12-5,.,CASAENRGITYEQYF,TGTGCTAGTGCGGAAAACAGGGGGATTACCTACGAGCAGTACTTC
TRBJ1-2,.,TRBV30,.,CAWRDRASYGYTF,TGTGCCTGGAGGGACCGGGCCTCGTATGGCTACACCTTC
TRBJ2-3,.,TRBV5-1,.,CASSLVRTTDTDTQYF,TGCGCCAGCAGCTTGGTTCGAACCACCGACACAGATACGCAGTATTTT
TRBJ2-3,.,TRBV18,.,CASSPPTGEPSTDTQYF,TGTGCCAGCTCACCACCTACAGGAGAGCCTAGCACAGATACGCAGTATTTT
TRBJ1-2,.,TRBV7-3,once,CASSFPQEKPYGYTF,TGTGCCAGCAGCTTTCCCCAGGAGAAGCCCTATGGCTACACCTTC
TRBJ1-1,.,TRBV7-2,.,CASSLIEGTEAFF,TGTGCCAGCAGCTTAATCGAGGGCACTGAAGCTTTCTTT
TRBJ2-6,TRBD1,TRBV30,.,CAWSGTGLSGANVLTF,TGTGCCTGGTCCGGGACAGGTCTCTCTGGGGCCAACGTCCTGACTTTC
TRBJ2-2,.,TRBV19,.,CASSLPPGRYYTGELFF,TGTGCCAGTAGTCTCCCCCCGGGACGCTATTACACCGGGGAGCTGTTTTTT
TRBJ2-3,.,TRBV7-3,.,CASSLAGGDTQYF,TGTGCCAGCAGCCTCGCCGGTGGTGATACGCAGTATTTT
TRBJ2-7,.,TRBV5-4,.,CASSLPSGDPSSYEQYF,TGTGCCAGCAGCTTACCTTCGGGAGACCCCTCCTCCTACGAGCAGTACTTC
TRBJ1-1,TRBD1,TRBV10-2,.,CASSDRQGRYTEAFF,TGCGCCAGCAGTGACCGACAGGGGCGATACACTGAAGCTTTCTTT
TRBJ2-1,TRBD2,TRBV4-1,.,CASSQVAAGDYNEQFF,TGCGCCAGCAGCCAAGTCGCAGCGGGAGATTACAATGAGCAGTTCTTC
TRBJ1-6,.,TRBV10-1,.,CASNRDYNSPLHF,TGCGCCAGCAACAGGGATTATAATTCACCCCTCCACTTT
TRBJ2-7,TRBD2,TRBV6-4,.,CASSETTSGGTYEQYF,TGTGCCAGCAGTGAGACTACTAGCGGAGGGACCTACGAGCAGTACTTC
TRBJ1-2,TRBD1,TRBV2,.,CASSGQGFSYTF,TGTGCCAGCAGTGGACAGGGGTTCTCCTACACCTTC
TRBJ2-5,.,TRBV19,.,CASSSLVLETQYF,TGTGCCAGTAGTTCCCTAGTGTTAGAGACCCAGTACTTC
TRBJ2-3,.,TRBV11-2,.,CASSPSPSLWDTQYF,TGTGCCAGCAGTCCCTCCCCCAGCCTATGGGATACGCAGTATTTT
TRBJ1-1,.,TRBV4-2,.,CASSYRQEDEAFF,TGTGCCAGCAGCTATAGACAGGAGGATGAAGCTTTCTTT
TRBJ2-1,TRBD2,TRBV2,.,CASLATSGIEQFF,TGTGCCAGCCTAGCGACTAGCGGGATTGAGCAGTTCTTC
TRBJ1-2,TRBD1,TRBV28,.,CASSSSRQGYGYTF,TGTGCCAGCAGTTCGAGCCGACAGGGTTATGGCTACACCTTC
TRBJ2-3,TRBD2,TRBV30,once,CAWSVGGGVTDTQYF,TGTGCCTGGAGTGTAGGCGGGGGGGTCACAGATACGCAGTATTTT
TRBJ2-3,TRBD2,TRBV18,.,CASSPASGGPDTQYF,TGTGCCAGCTCACCGGCTAGCGGGGGGCCGGATACGCAGTATTTT
TRBJ1-3,TRBD1,TRBV7-9,.,CASSDRGGNTIYF,TGTGCCAGCAGCGACAGGGGAGGAAACACCATATATTTT
TRBJ2-2,TRBD1,TRBV5-8,.,CASSLEKGTGDTGELFF,TGTGCCAGCAGTCTCGAAAAGGGGACAGGGGATACCGGGGAGCTGTTTTTT
TRBJ1-6,TRBD1,TRBV7-2,.,CASSRQGQGATPLHF,TGTGCCAGCAGCCGCCAGGGACAGGGGGCGACACCCCTCCACTTT
TRBJ2-7,.,TRBV18,.,CASSPRGYEQYF,TGTGCCAGCTCACCACGGGGGTACGAGCAGTACTTC
TRBJ2-2,.,TRBV7-2,.,CASSQRRELAAGELFF,TGTGCCAGCAGCCAAAGACGTGAACTAGCTGCCGGGGAGCTGTTTTTT
TRBJ2-3,.,TRBV5-1,.,CASSLSGFLAQDTQYF,TGCGCCAGCAGCTTGTCTGGTTTCCTAGCGCAAGATACGCAGTATTTT
TRBJ2-2,TRBD1,TRBV14,.,CASSQVRGLTGELFF,TGTGCCAGCAGCCAAGTCAGGGGGCTCACCGGGGAGCTGTTTTTT
TRBJ2-7,.,TRBV6-5,.,CASSYGSQSYEQYF,TGTGCCAGCAGTTACGGCAGCCAGTCCTACGAGCAGTACTTC
TRBJ2-2,.,TRBV7-7,.,CASSLGAPNTGELFF,TGTGCCAGCAGCTTAGGGGCTCCCAACACCGGGGAGCTGTTTTTT
TRBJ1-2,.,TRBV6-5,once,CASSYRGTTNYGYTF,TGTGCCAGCAGTTACAGGGGAACCACTAACTATGGCTACACCTTC
TRBJ1-1,TRBD1,TRBV6-6,.,CASGTQGIITEAFF,TGTGCCAGCGGGACACAGGGGATTATCACTGAAGCTTTCTTT
TRBJ2-1,TRBD2,TRBV7-2,.,CASSLMSGGGYNEQFF,TGTGCCAGCAGCTTAATGAGCGGGGGGGGCTACAATGAGCAGTTCTTC
TRBJ2-7,.,TRBV28,.,CASSLGGLTYEQYF,TGTGCCAGCAGTTTAGGGGGTCTTACCTACGAGCAGTACTTC
TRBJ2-7,TRBD1,TRBV29-1,.,CSVEGQGTGEQYF,TGCAGCGTTGAAGGACAGGGTACGGGTGAGCAGTACTTC
TRBJ2-3,TRBD2,TRBV7-2,.,CASSSLAGSGNTQYF,TGTGCCAGCAGCTCACTAGCGGGGAGTGGGAATACGCAGTATTTT
TRBJ2-7,TRBD2,TRBV6-6,.,CASIPPGGYYEQYF,TGTGCCAGCATCCCACCGGGAGGGTACTACGAGCAGTACTTC
TRBJ2-7,.,TRBV28,once,CASSSEGYEQYF,TGTGCCAGCAGTTCTGAGGGGTACGAGCAGTACTTC
TRBJ1-1,.,TRBV11-2,few,CASSLEPGANTEAFF,TGTGCCAGCAGCTTGGAACCGGGGGCTAACACTGAAGCTTTCTTT
TRBJ2-3,.,TRBV5-1,.,CASSFGLSPDTQYF,TGCGCCAGCAGCTTCGGACTAAGCCCAGATACGCAGTATTTT